This T cell receptor (beta chain) was recovered during a study of T cell changes during pregnancy in multiple sclerosis. V lost 11 bases and J lost 5; bases outside the gene matches: 12. Germline CDR1 reads LNHNV; CDR2 reads YYDKDF (reference sequence). The CDR3 is 14 amino acids. Assay used: immunoSEQ multiplex PCR; TCRdb lists only in-frame clones, some missing. The sample comprises 130,000 or so clones, around 95% of which are singletons, and 0.44% rests with the top ten. The receptor was derived from a female donor with multiple sclerosis, enrolled in a pregnancy study. The sample here was peripheral blood, taken after pregnancy. The chain links TRBV15 to TRBJ2-5; TRBD1 matches at 9 bases. In DNA, the CDR3 is TGTGCCTCCCGGGACAGGGATTTTTGGGAGACCCAGTACTTC. Its translation is CASRDRDFWETQYF.